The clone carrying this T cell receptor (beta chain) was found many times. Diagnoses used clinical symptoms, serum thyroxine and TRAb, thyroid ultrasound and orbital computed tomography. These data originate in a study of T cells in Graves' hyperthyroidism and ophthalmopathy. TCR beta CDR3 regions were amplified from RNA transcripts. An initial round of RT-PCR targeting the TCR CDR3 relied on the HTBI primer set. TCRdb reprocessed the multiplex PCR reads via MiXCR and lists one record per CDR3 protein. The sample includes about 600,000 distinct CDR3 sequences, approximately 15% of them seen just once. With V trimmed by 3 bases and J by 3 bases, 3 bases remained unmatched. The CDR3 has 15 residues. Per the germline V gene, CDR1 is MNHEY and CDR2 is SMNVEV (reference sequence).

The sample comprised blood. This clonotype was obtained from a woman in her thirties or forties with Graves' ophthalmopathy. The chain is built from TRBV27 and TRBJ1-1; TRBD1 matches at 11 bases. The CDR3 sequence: CASSLDRGPDTEAFF. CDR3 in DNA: TGTGCCAGCAGTTTGGACAGGGGGCCGGACACTGAAGCTTTCTTT.